Given below is one T cell receptor beta chain in context. Isolated RNA was reverse transcribed into cDNA used as the sequencing template. Assay: immunoSEQ multiplex PCR; the TCRdb copy retains only in-frame clones and omits some. In the table there are about 210,000 clones, more than 30% of which are singletons. These data belong to a study of CD8+ T cells in alopecia areata. Treatment specified: oral pan-JAK inhibitor, 5-10 mg twice daily. The material sequenced was CD4+ T cells sorted from blood, taken at approximately week 30, from a patient treated with tofacitinib. This TCR derives from a human donor with alopecia areata.

Here the CDR3 DNA reads TGTGCCTGGAGTTTTACAACGAACACTGAAGCTTTCTTT. Translation gives CAWSFTTNTEAFF. This chain links TRBV30 with TRBJ1-1; D gene uncertain. The CDR3 extends over 13 amino acids. Germline assignment: CDR1 GTSNPN and CDR2 SVGIG (reference sequence). Trimming stripped 2 bases from V and 1 base from J, with 8 bases between.